Below are 25 T cell receptor beta chains sequenced from a single sample in a study of patients and donors after allogeneic stem cell transplantation. TCRdb passed the RT-PCR reads through MiXCR, listing each CDR3 protein once. The repertoire holds about 150,000 distinct CDR3 sequences, about two fifths seen once, with roughly 52% in the top ten. The sequenced sample was blood, either unsorted or a sorted T cell fraction (not recorded which). The receptors originated from a human donor who was either an allogeneic HSCT recipient or a stem cell or donor lymphocyte infusion donor (not recorded which). It is not recorded whose cells these are; they may come from a transplant donor.

There are a few counts of this clonotype. V usage is TRBV20-1 and J usage is TRBJ2-3; D may be TRBD2 (5 bases). Trimming removed 5 bases from V and 3 bases from J, with 18 bases in between. Per germline, CDR1 DFQATT and CDR2 SNEGSKA (reference sequence). The CDR3 is made up of 15 amino acids. DNA of the CDR3: TGCAGTGCTGCCTCCTCGGACCCGGGGACAGATACGCAGTATTTT. As protein: CSAASSDPGTDTQYF.

V gene TRBV5-4 combines with J gene TRBJ2-2, with D perhaps TRBD2 (6 bases). V gave up 1 base and J gave up 5 bases, with 12 bases separating them. This CDR3 region has 15 residues. The germline V gene encodes CDR1 SGHNT and CDR2 YYREEE (reference sequence). In DNA, the CDR3 is TGTGCCAGCAGCTTGATCGGGCGGGAAACCGGGGAGCTGTTTTTT. Amino acids: CASSLIGRETGELFF.

This clonotype has just a few counts. The rearrangement links TRBV6-1 to TRBJ1-1; D gene unclear. Germline assignment: CDR1 MNHNS and CDR2 SASEGT. V lost 2 bases to trimming and J lost 4 bases, with 8 bases between them. The CDR3 loop spans 13 amino acids. The CDR3 nucleotides read TGTGCCAGCAGTGAAACGGGGATCACTGAAGCTTTCTTT. Translating it yields CASSETGITEAFF.

A remark on this clonotype: One end of the junction is discordant with germline, which a read error may explain. This chain joins TRBV7-9 and TRBJ1-2, with a weak D call TRBD1 (6 bases). Germline CDR1 SEHNR, CDR2 FQNEAQ (reference sequence). The CDR3 contains 17 residues. The CDR3 DNA follows: TGTGCCAGCAGCTTACTGGCAGGGGTTCCTACTAACTATGGCTACGCCTTC. Amino acids: CASSLLAGVPTNYGYAF.

The chain recombines TRBV9 with TRBJ1-4, with TRBD1 identical over 7 bases. Germline V gene sequence: CDR1 SGDLS, CDR2 YYNGEE. Trimming at V came to 4 bases and at J to 14 bases, leaving 17 bases not matched to a gene. The CDR3 loop spans 15 amino acids. The CDR3 nucleotides read TGTGCCAGCAGCCCCCGGGACAGCCTTGGTTATGGGCTGTTTTTT. Amino acid sequence: CASSPRDSLGYGLFF. The whole variable domain, filled in from reference TRBV9 and TRBJ1-4, reads DSGVTQTPKHLITATGQRVTLRCSPRSGDLSVYWYQQSLDQGLQFLIQYYNGEERAKGNILERFSAQQFPDLHSELNLSSLELGDSALYFCASSPRDSLGYGLFFGSGTQLSVL.

This chain links TRBV5-1 with TRBJ1-1; maybe TRBD1 (6 bases). Trimming pared 2 bases from V and 1 base from J, leaving 9 bases between. This CDR3 comprises 14 residues. Germline CDR1 and CDR2: SGHRS and YFSETQ. CDR3 nucleotides: TGCGCCAGCAGCTTCGGACAGACGAACACTGAAGCTTTCTTT. This translates into CASSFGQTNTEAFF.

The CDR3 spells CSAGTGGRLYSYNEQFF. Written as DNA, the CDR3 is TGCAGCGCCGGGACAGGGGGGCGACTCTACTCCTACAATGAGCAGTTCTTC. The V gene is TRBV29-1, the J gene TRBJ2-1; TRBD1 matches at 11 bases. The ends lost 7 bases at V and 0 bases at J; junction bases unmatched: 11. The CDR3 extends over 17 amino acids. Looked up from germline, CDR1 is SQVTM and CDR2 is ANQGSEA.

The chain joins TRBV29-1 to TRBJ2-1, with a tentative D call TRBD2 (6 bases). The germline V gene has CDR1 SQVTM and CDR2 ANQGSEA. With 6 bases removed from V and 4 bases from J, the gap between germline ends came to 16 bases. CDR3 length equals 14 residues. The CDR3 spells CSVEGTPRYNEQFF. In DNA, the CDR3 is TGCAGCGTCGAGGGGACTCCAAGGTACAATGAGCAGTTCTTC.

This chain connects TRBV15 to TRBJ1-2; D gene ambiguous. The CDR3 runs to 13 residues. V was shortened by 0 bases and J by 6 bases, with 8 bases between the two germline ends. The germline gives CDR1 LNHNV, CDR2 YYDKDF (reference sequence). The chain's CDR3 is CATSRDRNDGYTF. The CDR3 DNA sequence: TGTGCCACCAGCAGAGATCGGAACGATGGCTACACCTTC. The variable domain in full, completed from reference TRBV15 and TRBJ1-2, reads DAMVIQNPRYQVTQFGKPVTLSCSQTLNHNVMYWYQQKSSQAPKLLFHYYDKDFNNEADTPDNFQSRRPNTSFCFLDIRSPGLGDTAMYLCATSRDRNDGYTFGSGTRLTVV.

The V gene is TRBV14, the J gene TRBJ2-7; D gene uncertain. There are 16 residues in the CDR3. The V end lost 0 bases, the J end lost 0 bases, and 12 bases lay between the germline ends. CDR1 is SGHDN, CDR2 FVKESK, per germline. CDR3 sequence: CASSQDSSLSSYEQYF. In nucleotides, the CDR3 is TGTGCCAGCAGCCAAGATTCATCGCTGAGCTCCTACGAGCAGTACTTC.

CDR3 residues: CASSREGREAFF. The CDR3 bases are TGTGCCAGCAGTAGAGAGGGTAGGGAAGCTTTCTTT. This chain uses TRBV6-5 with TRBJ1-1; no firm D call. The CDR3 is made up of 12 amino acids. Germline V CDR1 and CDR2: MNHEY, SVGAGI. V lost 5 bases to trimming and J lost 8 bases, with 12 bases between them.

J is TRBJ2-3 and V is TRBV5-6; weak D call: TRBD1 (6 bases). The CDR3 totals 15 residues. Trimming removed 2 bases from V and 4 bases from J, with 14 bases in between. Germline V gene lookup returns CDR1 SGHDT and CDR2 YYEEEE. CDR3 DNA: TGTGCCAGCAGCTTCGGGACACTCCCCCCAGATACGCAGTATTTT. Translating gives CASSFGTLPPDTQYF.

Only a few counts were recorded for this clonotype. This sequence joins TRBV4-2 and TRBJ1-3, with D possibly matching TRBD1 (6 bases). In germline, CDR1 is LGHNA, CDR2 YNFKEQ. Trimming took 1 base from V and 4 from J, leaving 11 bases between them. The CDR3 is 15 residues long. CDR3 coding DNA: TGTGCCAGCAGCCAAGGGAGGACAGTAGGAAACACCATATATTTT. Amino acid sequence: CASSQGRTVGNTIYF.

Here the CDR3 DNA reads TGTGCCAGCAGCTCGGCTCGGGAGTTCCTCCACTTT. Translation: CASSSAREFLHF. The chain combines TRBV11-2 with TRBJ1-6; the D is unclear. The CDR3 runs 12 residues. CDR1 is SGHAT and CDR2 is FQNNGV in the germline V gene. With 4 bases removed from V and 15 bases from J, the gap between germline ends came to 13 bases.

The sample holds a few counts of this clonotype. The chain joins TRBV9 to TRBJ2-3; 9 bases map to TRBD2. This CDR3 has 16 amino acids. Germline assignment: CDR1 SGDLS and CDR2 YYNGEE. J lost 0 bases, V lost 6 bases, and 8 bases had no gene match. The CDR3 DNA reads as TGTGCCAGCACCCTTAGAGCGGGGGGAAGCACAGATACGCAGTATTTT. Protein sequence: CASTLRAGGSTDTQYF.

This clonotype was counted only a few times. The V and J genes are TRBV28 and TRBJ1-2, with D hard to call. The germline gives CDR1 MDHEN, CDR2 SYDVKM. The germline V and J ends were trimmed by 4 bases and 5 bases, with 11 bases remaining between them. The CDR3 loop spans 13 amino acids. CDR3 DNA: TGTGCCAGCAGTTCCTGGGCGGAGTATGGCTACACCTTC. Translated: CASSSWAEYGYTF.

This chain connects TRBV5-1 to TRBJ2-4; D unclear. Germline V lookup: CDR1 SGHRS, CDR2 YFSETQ. The CDR3 extends over 14 amino acids. V was shortened by 4 bases and J by 0 bases, with 8 bases between the two germline ends. The CDR3 sequence: CASSPGLAKNIQYF. Written as DNA, the CDR3 is TGCGCCAGCAGCCCGGGTCTAGCCAAAAACATTCAGTACTTC.

This clonotype has more than one count but fewer than ten. The genes are TRBV7-8 and TRBJ1-2; 9 bases match TRBD1. From germline, CDR1 is SGHVS and CDR2 FQNEAQ. V gave up 5 bases and J gave up 3 bases; unmatched junction bases: 7. This CDR3 region has 15 residues. The CDR3 region has the DNA TGTGCCAGCAGCAAACGGGACAGGGATCACTATGGCTACACCTTC. Its translation is CASSKRDRDHYGYTF.

The table lists this clonotype with many counts. The chain couples TRBV27 to TRBJ1-4; no definite D call. V lost 1 base and J lost 4, with 10 bases in between. Germline values: CDR1 MNHEY, CDR2 SMNVEV (reference sequence). The CDR3 runs 15 residues. As DNA, the CDR3 is TGTGCCAGCAGTTTATATTCCAGGAGTAATGAAAAACTGTTTTTT. It codes for CASSLYSRSNEKLFF.

The rearrangement joins TRBV11-2 to TRBJ2-1; weak D call: TRBD1 (5 bases). The CDR3 is 13 residues long. Germline values: CDR1 SGHAT, CDR2 FQNNGV. The V end was cut by 4 bases, the J end by 5 bases, with 9 bases between. CDR3 coding DNA: TGTGCCAGCAGCTCCCTCAGGGACAATGAGCAGTTCTTC. It specifies CASSSLRDNEQFF.

The chain joins TRBV6-5 to TRBJ1-1; the D is unclear. CDR1 is MNHEY, CDR2 SVGAGI, per germline. The CDR3 extends over 13 amino acids. The V and J ends lost 10 bases and 3 bases respectively, with 15 bases between them. The CDR3 bases are TGTGCCATCGCATGGGGTCGGGACACTGAAGCTTTCTTT. Its protein product is CAIAWGRDTEAFF.

V gene TRBV9 combines with J gene TRBJ2-5; D is uncertain. Germline lookup yields CDR1 SGDLS and CDR2 YYNGEE. V was clipped by 0 bases and J by 1 base, with 10 bases between them. This CDR3 contains 15 residues. The CDR3, as DNA: TGTGCCAGCAGCGTAGATAAGACAACCCAAGAGACCCAGTACTTC. It codes for CASSVDKTTQETQYF.

This clonotype has only a few counts. V usage is TRBV5-8 and J usage is TRBJ1-4; D is unresolved. Germline loops: CDR1 SGHTS, CDR2 YDEGEE. V lost 1 base and J 0 bases, leaving 13 bases between the germline ends. The CDR3 contains 17 residues. The CDR3 reads CASSLRALSSTNEKLFF. The CDR3 nucleotides read TGTGCCAGCAGCTTGCGGGCCTTGTCCTCAACTAATGAAAAACTGTTTTTT.

The chain recombines TRBV7-9 with TRBJ1-5; no definite D call. The CDR3 loop spans 12 amino acids. From germline, CDR1 is SEHNR and CDR2 FQNEAQ (reference sequence). V lost 1 base and J 10 bases, leaving 8 bases between the germline ends. CDR3 DNA: TGTGCCAGCAGCTTAGACTTCCTTCCCCAGCATTTT. The encoded protein is CASSLDFLPQHF.

In this sample, this clonotype turned up a few times. The chain couples TRBV9 to TRBJ1-1, with 8 bases fitting TRBD1. The CDR3 loop spans 15 amino acids. CDR1 is SGDLS, CDR2 YYNGEE, per germline. Losses at the gene ends were 3 bases for V and 1 base for J; bases not matched to a gene: 5. The CDR3 region is CASSAHRGENTEAFF. CDR3 coding DNA: TGTGCCAGCAGCGCACACAGGGGGGAGAACACTGAAGCTTTCTTT.